This section outlines one T cell receptor beta chain sequence together with its context. There are many counts of this clonotype. What this receptor recognizes is not known. One base away there is no much larger clone; base qualities are not given. This specimen comes from a study of molecular identifiers for immune sequencing clone quantification listed by TCRdb under 2018. With respect to the entire study: For a replicate experiment, RNA from roughly 20,000 or 100,000 naive CD8 T cells was divided into five aliquots, and four of the five aliquots were sequenced. This methods study used CD8 T cells to benchmark TCR RNA copy counting and molecular-identifier clustering-based TCR repertoire sequencing (MIDCIRS). Results and caveats for the whole study, not just this receptor: Without barcode sub-clustering, chimeric consensus sequences inflated TCR diversity; chimeras reached as high as 47%. Spiked-in Jurkat TCR RNA equivalent to a single cell was reported to be detectable even among approximately 1 million naive CD8 T cells. Highly expanded clone sizes could be underestimated because identical TCR molecules may share a barcode. Modeling estimated about three recovered TCR RNA copies per cell, compared with about 10 by digital PCR, which implies roughly 27% capture efficiency. Naive libraries contained spiked-in Jurkat TCR RNA (roughly 10 copies' worth), which is not part of the donor repertoire. Clones above 20 RNA copies held over 99% of molecules in CMV-specific effector cells but under 1% in naive cells.

The library was generated by PCR. For sequencing, an Illumina HiSeq 4000 was employed. Preparation of bulk TCR libraries followed a previously described approach, with the TCR primers listed in Table S5. The Qiagen AllPrep DNA/RNA kit was used to purify total RNA. Before analysis, reads from multiple sequencing runs of one library were combined. The paper's data handling went like this. Only reads with exact TCR constant sequence were kept, trimmed to 150 nt, and grouped by their 12-nt molecular barcodes. Reads in each barcode group were sub-clustered using a 15% Levenshtein threshold, and a quality-weighted consensus sequence was built for each RNA molecule. Non-functional sequences were excluded, and lower-count sequences lying one edit away from another sequence were also excluded. Based on fitting two negative binomial distributions, any barcode sub-cluster with under 20% of the maximum read count was discarded. TCRdb redid the processing of the public reads, applying fastp at Q25 and MiXCR, and retained in-frame beta chains. A single entry per CDR3 protein holds the most common genes and DNA from its merged rows. Here the V and J calls rest on TCRdb's processing, not on the authors' analysis. The sample table lists 60,000 to 70,000 distinct CDR3 sequences, around 18% of them with a count of one. About 1.5% of the sample is taken by the ten largest.

Libraries of naive CD8 T cells were built from anywhere between about 17,000 and 1,000,000 sorted cells, with 10%, 30% or 50% of the purified RNA used. Naive CD8 T cells, defined as CD8+CD4-CCR7+CD45RA+, were FACS-sorted into RLT Plus buffer on a BD FACSAria II. To test detection sensitivity, Jurkat RNA equal to ten TCR copies was added to samples of about 17,000-1,100,000 naive CD8 T cells. CD8 T cells were enriched with RosetteSep CD8+ T Cell Enrichment Cocktail and Ficoll-Paque, followed by ACK red cell lysis. At the junction V is shortened by 4 bases and J by 7 bases, with 11 bases in between. The CDR3 runs 12 residues from the cysteine to the phenylalanine. Only the CDR3 portion is preserved as DNA: 36 bases, with reading frame beginning at the first base. In the germline V gene (reference sequence), CDR1 corresponds to MNHNY and CDR2 to SVGAGI.

What was sequenced was naive CD8+ T cells from blood, with Jurkat cell RNA spiked in. The cell subset or site label on this specimen signifies: FACS-sorted CD8+CD4-CCR7+CD45RA+ naive T cells. The chain is assembled from TRBV6-6 and TRBJ2-7; TRBD1 is possibly the D segment (6 matching bases). This receptor was identified in a human donor in good health. Some libraries in this study had Jurkat cell RNA spiked in. The DNA sequence is given as TGTGCCAGCAGTTTCGGACAGCGGGAGCAGTACTTC. It encodes CASSFGQREQYF.